The 5 T cell receptor beta chains listed next were all sequenced from one sample in a study of control samples from healthy donors and cancer patients. Profiling relied on immunoSEQ multiplex PCR, and the TCRdb table lists in-frame clones only, not all of them. In the table there are about 80,000 clones, more than 65% of which are singletons. The sequenced sample was PBMCs. The source is a man in his 60s with head and neck cancer.

The V gene is TRBV2, the J gene TRBJ1-1; no clear D. The ends were cut back, 7 bases at V and 7 bases at J, with 19 bases in the middle. Germline V gives CDR1 SNHLY, CDR2 FYNNEI. CDR3 length: 14 amino acids. CDR3 nucleotide sequence: TGTGCCAGCAAGTCGGGGTTTAAAACTATTGAAGCTTTCTTT. Encoded protein: CASKSGFKTIEAFF.

The chain combines TRBV7-2 with TRBJ1-1; D is ambiguous. V dropped 5 bases and J dropped 1 base, with 11 bases sitting between them. The CDR3 length is 14 residues. Germline loops: CDR1 SGHTA, CDR2 FQGNSA. CDR3 nucleotide sequence: TGTGCCAGCAGCGAAGACTACGCGAACACTGAAGCTTTCTTT. It encodes CASSEDYANTEAFF.

The V and J genes are TRBV18 and TRBJ2-7; D is undetermined. The CDR3 consists of 15 residues. CDR1 is KGHSH and CDR2 is LQKENI in the germline V gene. Trimming removed 4 bases from V and 3 bases from J, with 16 bases in between. The CDR3 bases are TGTGCCAGCTCACTAAAATCCGGGTCTGTCTACGAGCAGTACTTC. Its translation is CASSLKSGSVYEQYF.

This clone was detected a few times. The chain uses TRBV1 and TRBJ2-7; no DNA check was done on the table's D call, TRBD1. TRBV1 is described as a pseudogene. The CDR3 has 18 residues. In DNA, the CDR3 is TGCACCAGCAGCCAAGATACCCTGATGAACAATACAGGGTACGAGCAGTACTTC. It yields the protein CTSSQDTLMNNTGYEQYF.

V usage is TRBV3-1 (or the pseudogene TRBV3-2) and J usage is TRBJ1-3; possible D gene TRBD1, 5 bases. Germline loops: CDR1 LGHDT, CDR2 YNNKEL (reference sequence). The V end was cut by 1 base, the J end by 0 bases, with 16 bases between. The CDR3 length is 18 residues. CDR3: CASSQAYGGYRSGNTIYF. The CDR3 DNA reads as TGTGCCAGCAGCCAAGCCTATGGGGGGTATCGCTCTGGAAACACCATATATTTT.